The 2 T cell receptor beta chains below come from one sample, sequenced in a study of cytomegalovirus exposure and HLA in healthy donors. The study ran its PCR with 60 Vbeta and 13 Jbeta primers. The table came from immunoSEQ multiplex PCR; TCRdb's copy has only in-frame clones and leaves some out. The sample gives some 160,000 clones, roughly 87% of which show up once; about 0.5% is in the top ten. Sequenced input: PBMCs. These TCRs come from a woman aged 50 to 60 in good health and CMV-seronegative.

The chain couples TRBV28 to TRBJ1-4; 8 bases are a match to TRBD1. The germline CDR1 and CDR2 sequences are MDHEN and SYDVKM. The trim removed 2 bases at V and 10 bases at J, leaving 9 bases unmatched. The CDR3 covers 15 residues. The CDR3 nucleotides read TGTGCCAGCAGTTTAACGTCCAGGGGGCTGGTAAAACTGTTTTTT. Protein product: CASSLTSRGLVKLFF. Full variable domain (missing parts from reference TRBV28 and TRBJ1-4): DVKVTQSSRYLVKRTGEKVFLECVQDMDHENMFWYRQDPGLGLRLIYFSYDVKMKEKGDIPEGYSVSREKKERFSLILESASTNQTSMYLCASSLTSRGLVKLFFGSGTQLSVL.

The V gene is TRBV6-1, the J gene TRBJ1-3; TRBD1 agrees at 7 bases. Germline V gene lookup returns CDR1 MNHNS and CDR2 SASEGT. With V trimmed by 8 bases and J by 2 bases, 6 bases remained unmatched. This CDR3 comprises 14 residues. The DNA of the CDR3 is TGTGCCAGCGTCTGGACAGGCGCTGGAAACACCATATATTTT. Amino acids: CASVWTGAGNTIYF.